This is a list of T cell receptor beta chains from one sample in a study of cytomegalovirus exposure and HLA in healthy donors. Data came from immunoSEQ multiplex PCR; TCRdb stores just in-frame clones and leaves some out. The table lists 260,000 or so clones, roughly 88% of them singletons. Sequences were obtained from PBMCs. These receptors were collected from a woman aged 18-35 years in good health and CMV-seronegative. The conserved cysteine and the conserved F or W are not part of the CDR3 here. Each record gives: V gene, J gene, CDR3 protein.

>TRBV7-6|TRBJ2-7
ASSLDVGVMYEQY
>TRBV9|TRBJ2-5
ASSGQGARETQY
>TRBV18|TRBJ2-1
ASSPGTTPYNEQF
>TRBV6-1|TRBJ1-3
ASSATGVSGNTIY
>TRBV5-4|TRBJ1-1
ASTRRGGYTEAF
>TRBV6-5|TRBJ2-7
ASSYGQGIPEGEQY
>TRBV5-1|TRBJ2-7
ASSYGQDQQY
>TRBV6-6|TRBJ2-1
ASSRQGGYEQF
>TRBV20-1|TRBJ1-2
SAALRYGYT
>TRBV27|TRBJ2-2
ASSYGSGELF
>TRBV30|TRBJ2-1
AWSVGLAAKESEQF